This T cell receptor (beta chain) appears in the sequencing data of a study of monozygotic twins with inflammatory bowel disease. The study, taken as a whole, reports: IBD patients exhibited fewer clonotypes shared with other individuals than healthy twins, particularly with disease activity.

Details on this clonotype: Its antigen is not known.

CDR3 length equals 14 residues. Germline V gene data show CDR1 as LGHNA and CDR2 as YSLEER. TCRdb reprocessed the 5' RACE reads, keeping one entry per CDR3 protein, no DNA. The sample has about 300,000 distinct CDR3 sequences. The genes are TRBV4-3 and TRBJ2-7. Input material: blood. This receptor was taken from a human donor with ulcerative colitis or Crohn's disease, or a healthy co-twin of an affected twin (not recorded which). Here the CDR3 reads CASSQGQFSYEQYF.